This T cell receptor beta chain was identified during a study of blood T cells in healthy people across ages. Regarding the study as a whole: There were more naive CD4+ cells and higher diversity in long-lived donors than in aged donors. Higher naive T cell percentage went strongly together with higher TCR beta diversity.

It was with a sample-barcoded 5' primer and a J-beta primer mix that a second PCR of about 6 to 11 cycles was run. A single record per CDR3 protein comes from TCRdb applying MiXCR to the 5' RACE reads. The table lists about 560,000 distinct CDR3 sequences, roughly a quarter of them singletons. To note about this clonotype: Its target is unknown.

This sample also belongs to another study, concerning T cells of mothers and their children. That work states: According to the study, all extracted RNA entered cDNA synthesis at 1.5 ug per 15 ul. There were over 9 million TCR beta CDR3 reads from each mother and around 2.7 million from each child.

The origin of this receptor is a boy aged 2 to 10 in good health. The material sequenced was blood.

For the CDR3, the DNA is TGCGCCAGCAGCCAAGACAGGTTCGCCTACGAGCAGTACTTC. Translated: CASSQDRFAYEQYF. The chain combines TRBV4-1 with TRBJ2-7; unclear D gene. The germline V and J ends were trimmed by 0 bases and 2 bases, with 8 bases remaining between them. This CDR3 region has 14 residues. CDR1 is MGHRA and CDR2 is YSYEKL in the germline V gene.